This T cell receptor beta chain emerged from a study of blood T cell repertoires in COVID-19. In the study overall: The United States, Italy and Spain provided the acute and convalescent COVID-19 samples. PBMCs, B-cell-depleted T cells, or T cells were the source of the cDNA or gDNA that made up the material.

Under the authors' procedure: The assay estimated nucleated cells by amplifying reference gene primers. Profiling relied on immunoSEQ multiplex PCR, and the TCRdb table lists in-frame clones only, not all of them. Clone size and V and J calls were adopted from that table, with D and trimming inferred from the DNA. The repertoire has around 290,000 clones, about 88% of them found once; the top ten carry 2% to 2.5%. Germline values: CDR1 SEHNR, CDR2 FQNEAQ (reference sequence). Trimming pared 1 base from V and 13 bases from J, leaving 14 bases between. The CDR3 extends over 14 amino acids. Ages ranged from roughly 18 to 100 years, with residence in 24 US areas.

The chain employs TRBV7-9 and TRBJ1-6, with unresolved D. The sequence was collected from a woman aged 60-75 years in a cohort exposed to, infected with or recovered from COVID-19 (not recorded which). Sequencing was performed on PBMCs or T cells enriched from blood (not recorded which). CDR3 loop: CASSLEAAITPLHF. The CDR3 DNA sequence: TGTGCCAGCAGCTTAGAGGCGGCCATAACGCCCCTCCACTTT.